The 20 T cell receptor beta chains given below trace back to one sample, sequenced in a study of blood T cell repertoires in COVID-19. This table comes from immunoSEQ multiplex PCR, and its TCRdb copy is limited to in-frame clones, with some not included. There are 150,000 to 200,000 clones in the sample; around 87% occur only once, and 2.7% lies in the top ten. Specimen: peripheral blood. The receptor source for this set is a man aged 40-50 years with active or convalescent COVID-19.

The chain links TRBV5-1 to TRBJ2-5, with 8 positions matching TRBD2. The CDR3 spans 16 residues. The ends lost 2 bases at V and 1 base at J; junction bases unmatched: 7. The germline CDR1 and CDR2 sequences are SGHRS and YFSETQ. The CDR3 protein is CASSLSPGLGQETQYF. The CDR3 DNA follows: TGCGCCAGCAGCTTAAGCCCGGGACTAGGCCAAGAGACCCAGTACTTC.

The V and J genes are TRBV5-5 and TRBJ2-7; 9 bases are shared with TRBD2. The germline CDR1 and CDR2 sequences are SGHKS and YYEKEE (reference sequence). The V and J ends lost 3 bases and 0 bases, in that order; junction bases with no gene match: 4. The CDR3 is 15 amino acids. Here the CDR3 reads CASSSRGGDSYEQYF. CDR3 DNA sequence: TGTGCCAGCAGCTCCCGCGGGGGGGACTCCTACGAGCAGTACTTC.

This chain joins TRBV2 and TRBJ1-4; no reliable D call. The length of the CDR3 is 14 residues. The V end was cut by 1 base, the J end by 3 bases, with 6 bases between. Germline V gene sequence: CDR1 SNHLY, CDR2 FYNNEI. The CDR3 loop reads CASSEGPANEKLFF. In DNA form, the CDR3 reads TGTGCCAGCAGTGAAGGCCCAGCTAATGAAAAACTGTTTTTT.

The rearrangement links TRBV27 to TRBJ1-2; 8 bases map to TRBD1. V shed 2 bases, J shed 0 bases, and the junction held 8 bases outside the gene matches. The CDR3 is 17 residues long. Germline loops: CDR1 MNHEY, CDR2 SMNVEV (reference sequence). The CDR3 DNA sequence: TGTGCCAGCAGTTTACTAGCCGGGACAGGAGCTAACTATGGCTACACCTTC. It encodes CASSLLAGTGANYGYTF.

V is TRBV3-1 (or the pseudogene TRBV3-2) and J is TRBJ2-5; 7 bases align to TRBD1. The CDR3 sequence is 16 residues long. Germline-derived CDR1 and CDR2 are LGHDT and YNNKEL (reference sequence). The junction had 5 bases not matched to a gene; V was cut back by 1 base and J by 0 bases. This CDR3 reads CASSQVTTGNQETQYF. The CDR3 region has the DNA TGTGCCAGCAGCCAAGTGACGACAGGGAACCAAGAGACCCAGTACTTC.

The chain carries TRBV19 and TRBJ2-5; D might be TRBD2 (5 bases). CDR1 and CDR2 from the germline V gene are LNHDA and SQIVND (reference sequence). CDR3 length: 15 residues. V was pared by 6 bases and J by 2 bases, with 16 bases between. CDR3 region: CASSVVREPQETQYF. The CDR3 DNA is TGTGCCAGTAGCGTCGTTCGGGAACCACAAGAGACCCAGTACTTC. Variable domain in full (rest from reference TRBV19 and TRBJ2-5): DGGITQSPKYLFRKEGQNVTLSCEQNLNHDAMYWYRQDPGQGLRLIYYSQIVNDFQKGDIAEGYSVSREKKESFPLTVTSAQKNPTAFYLCASSVVREPQETQYFGPGTRLLVL.

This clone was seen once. Here the CDR3 DNA reads TGTGCCATCAGTCCGAGACAGATGCGAACTAACTATGGCTACACCTTC. Encoded protein: CAISPRQMRTNYGYTF. The gene calls are TRBV10-3 and TRBJ1-2; a possible D gene is TRBD1 (5 bases). The V and J ends lost 5 bases and 0 bases respectively, with 16 bases between them. This CDR3 comprises 16 residues. Germline loops: CDR1 ENHRY, CDR2 SYGVKD.

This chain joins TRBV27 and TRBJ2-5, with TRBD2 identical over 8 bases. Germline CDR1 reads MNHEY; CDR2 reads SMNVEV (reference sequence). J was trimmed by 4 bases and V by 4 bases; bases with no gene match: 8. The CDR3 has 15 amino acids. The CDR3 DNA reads TGTGCCAGCAGTTCCCCGGCGGGGGGAATAGAGACCCAGTACTTC. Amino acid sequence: CASSSPAGGIETQYF.

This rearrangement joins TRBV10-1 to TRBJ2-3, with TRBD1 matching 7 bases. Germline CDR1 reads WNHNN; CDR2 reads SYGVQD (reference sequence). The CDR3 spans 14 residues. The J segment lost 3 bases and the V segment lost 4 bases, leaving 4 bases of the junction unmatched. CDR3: CASSGQGLTDTQYF. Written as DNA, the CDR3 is TGCGCCAGCAGTGGACAGGGCTTAACAGATACGCAGTATTTT.

In DNA form, the CDR3 reads TGCGCCAGCAGCCAAGAGGCTGTCATTTCGATCGTCTATGGCTACACCTTC. Protein product: CASSQEAVISIVYGYTF. This chain connects TRBV4-3 to TRBJ1-2; D gene uncertain. This CDR3 spans 17 amino acids. Germline V gene sequence: CDR1 LGHNA, CDR2 YSLEER. V lost 0 bases to trimming and J lost 4 bases, with 18 bases between them.

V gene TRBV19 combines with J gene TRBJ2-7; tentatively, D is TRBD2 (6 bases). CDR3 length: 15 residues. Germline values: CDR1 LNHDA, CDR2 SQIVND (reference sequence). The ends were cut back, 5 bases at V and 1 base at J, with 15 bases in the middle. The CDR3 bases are TGTGCCAGTAGTCGGGGGACGTCTTCATCCTACGAGCAGTACTTC. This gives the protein CASSRGTSSSYEQYF.

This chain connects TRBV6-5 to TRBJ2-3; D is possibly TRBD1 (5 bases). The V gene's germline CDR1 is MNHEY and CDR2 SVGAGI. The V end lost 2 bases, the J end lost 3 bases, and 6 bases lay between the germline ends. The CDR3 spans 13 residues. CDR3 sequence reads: CASSYRGTDTQYF. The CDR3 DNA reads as TGTGCCAGCAGTTACAGGGGTACAGATACGCAGTATTTT.

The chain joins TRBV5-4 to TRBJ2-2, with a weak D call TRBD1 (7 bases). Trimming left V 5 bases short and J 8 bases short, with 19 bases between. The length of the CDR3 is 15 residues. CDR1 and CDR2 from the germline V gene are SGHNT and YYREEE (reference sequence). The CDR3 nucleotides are TGTGCCAGCAGTAGGAGACAGGGAGGAGATGGGGAGCTGTTTTTT. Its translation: CASSRRQGGDGELFF.

Here the CDR3 reads CASSRTGSQPQHF. The CDR3 DNA reads TGTGCCAGCAGCCGGACAGGGTCCCAGCCCCAGCATTTT. The chain links TRBV7-8 to TRBJ1-5; 8 bases align to TRBD1. Germline assignment: CDR1 SGHVS and CDR2 FQNEAQ. This CDR3 has 13 amino acids. Trimming cost V 5 bases and J 7 bases; bases outside gene matches: 4.

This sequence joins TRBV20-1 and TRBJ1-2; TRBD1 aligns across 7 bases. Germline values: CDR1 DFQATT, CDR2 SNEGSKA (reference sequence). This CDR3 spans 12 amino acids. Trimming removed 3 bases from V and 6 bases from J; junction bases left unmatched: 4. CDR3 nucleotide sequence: TGCAGTGCTAGTGGGACAGCCCATGGCTACACCTTC. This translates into CSASGTAHGYTF.

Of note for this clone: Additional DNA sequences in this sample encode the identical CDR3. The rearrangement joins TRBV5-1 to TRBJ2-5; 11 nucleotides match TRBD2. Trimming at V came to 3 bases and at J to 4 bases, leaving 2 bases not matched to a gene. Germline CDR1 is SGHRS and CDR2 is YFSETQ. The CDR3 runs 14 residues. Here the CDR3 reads CASSSSGGPETQYF. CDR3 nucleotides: TGCGCCAGCAGCTCTAGCGGGGGGCCAGAGACCCAGTACTTC.

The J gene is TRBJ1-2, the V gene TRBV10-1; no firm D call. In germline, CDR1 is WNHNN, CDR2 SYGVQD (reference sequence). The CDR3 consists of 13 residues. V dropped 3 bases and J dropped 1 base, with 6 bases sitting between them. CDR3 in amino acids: CASSDSLNYGYTF. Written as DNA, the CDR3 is TGCGCCAGCAGTGATTCCCTTAACTATGGCTACACCTTC.

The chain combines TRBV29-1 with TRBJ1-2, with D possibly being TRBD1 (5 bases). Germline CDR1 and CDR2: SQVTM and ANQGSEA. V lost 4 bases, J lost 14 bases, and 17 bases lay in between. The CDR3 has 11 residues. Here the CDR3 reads CSVAGSRAGTF. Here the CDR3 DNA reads TGCAGCGTTGCGGGTTCCAGGGCCGGGACCTTC.

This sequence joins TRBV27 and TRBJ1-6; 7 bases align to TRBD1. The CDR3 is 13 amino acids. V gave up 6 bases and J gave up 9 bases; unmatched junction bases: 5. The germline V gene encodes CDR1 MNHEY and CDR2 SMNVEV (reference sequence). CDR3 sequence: CASSATGSSPLHF. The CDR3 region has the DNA TGTGCCAGCAGCGCGACAGGGAGTTCACCCCTCCACTTT.

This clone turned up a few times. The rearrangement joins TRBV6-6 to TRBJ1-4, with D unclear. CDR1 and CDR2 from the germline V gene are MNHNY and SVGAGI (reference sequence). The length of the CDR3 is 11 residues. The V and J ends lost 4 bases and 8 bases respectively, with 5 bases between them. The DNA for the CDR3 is TGTGCCAGCAGTTCGAGAGAAAAACTGTTTTTT. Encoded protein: CASSSREKLFF.